The rows below give T cell receptor beta chains drawn from one sample of a study of control samples from healthy donors and cancer patients. Repertoires were generated with immunoSEQ multiplex PCR, while TCRdb's copy carries only in-frame clones and drops some. The repertoire holds about 140,000 clones, with about 88% as singletons. Sequenced sample: blood. The source of these receptors is a woman younger than 45 in good health. Each CDR3 is given with its conserved first and last residue. Fields, in order: V gene, clone size, CDR3 length, J gene, D gene, CDR3 protein, CDR3 DNA. D genes are given only for firm matches. Clone size is shown for a subset of rows, as once, few, many or a class of expanded clone.

V gene: TRBV7-2
clone size: .
CDR3 length: 15
J gene: TRBJ1-6
D gene: .
CDR3 protein: CASSLKGSYNSPLHF
CDR3 DNA: TGTGCCAGCAGCTTAAAGGGATCCTATAATTCACCCCTCCACTTT

V gene: TRBV11-3
clone size: .
CDR3 length: 14
J gene: TRBJ1-1
D gene: TRBD1
CDR3 protein: CASSPGQGDGEAFF
CDR3 DNA: TGTGCCAGCAGCCCTGGCCAGGGGGACGGTGAAGCTTTCTTT

V gene: TRBV30
clone size: .
CDR3 length: 14
J gene: TRBJ1-1
D gene: .
CDR3 protein: CAWSPTAMNTEAFF
CDR3 DNA: TGTGCCTGGAGTCCCACAGCCATGAACACTGAAGCTTTCTTT

V gene: TRBV27
clone size: .
CDR3 length: 11
J gene: TRBJ2-5
D gene: .
CDR3 protein: CASSSFGAQYF
CDR3 DNA: TGTGCCAGCAGTTCCTTCGGGGCCCAGTACTTC

V gene: TRBV6-1
clone size: .
CDR3 length: 18
J gene: TRBJ2-5
D gene: TRBD1
CDR3 protein: CASSEAGGGQGRRETQYF
CDR3 DNA: TGTGCCAGCAGTGAAGCTGGGGGGGGACAGGGGAGAAGAGAGACCCAGTACTTC

V gene: TRBV19
clone size: .
CDR3 length: 18
J gene: TRBJ2-5
D gene: TRBD2
CDR3 protein: CASSIPGLAGGYQETQYF
CDR3 DNA: TGTGCCAGTAGTATCCCGGGACTAGCGGGAGGGTACCAAGAGACCCAGTACTTC

V gene: TRBV30
clone size: .
CDR3 length: 13
J gene: TRBJ1-2
D gene: TRBD1
CDR3 protein: CAWSDRDRGGYTF
CDR3 DNA: TGTGCCTGGAGCGACCGGGACAGGGGGGGCTACACCTTC

V gene: TRBV29-1
clone size: .
CDR3 length: 14
J gene: TRBJ2-1
D gene: TRBD2
CDR3 protein: CSVEGAGGGLEQFF
CDR3 DNA: TGCAGCGTGGAAGGGGCGGGAGGGGGGCTTGAGCAGTTCTTC

V gene: TRBV28
clone size: .
CDR3 length: 13
J gene: TRBJ1-1
D gene: .
CDR3 protein: CASSPRQTYRAFF
CDR3 DNA: TGTGCCAGCAGTCCCAGGCAGACCTATCGGGCTTTCTTT

V gene: TRBV6-5
clone size: .
CDR3 length: 14
J gene: TRBJ2-1
D gene: TRBD2
CDR3 protein: CASSPRREGNEQFF
CDR3 DNA: TGTGCCAGCAGTCCCCGCAGGGAGGGCAATGAGCAGTTCTTC

V gene: TRBV11-2
clone size: .
CDR3 length: 17
J gene: TRBJ2-3
D gene: TRBD2
CDR3 protein: CASSLERLAGGVGAQYF
CDR3 DNA: TGTGCCAGCAGCTTAGAGCGACTAGCGGGAGGGGTGGGTGCGCAGTATTTT

V gene: TRBV6-5
clone size: .
CDR3 length: 11
J gene: TRBJ2-3
D gene: .
CDR3 protein: CASRDTDTQYF
CDR3 DNA: TGTGCCAGCAGGGACACAGATACGCAGTATTTT

V gene: TRBV7-3
clone size: .
CDR3 length: 15
J gene: TRBJ2-7
D gene: .
CDR3 protein: CASSLIPSASYEQYF
CDR3 DNA: TGTGCCAGCAGCTTAATCCCCAGCGCCTCCTACGAGCAGTACTTC

V gene: TRBV19
clone size: .
CDR3 length: 15
J gene: TRBJ2-7
D gene: .
CDR3 protein: CASSFDTTNSYEQYF
CDR3 DNA: TGTGCCAGTAGCTTCGACACCACCAACTCCTACGAGCAGTACTTC

V gene: TRBV30
clone size: .
CDR3 length: 14
J gene: TRBJ1-5
D gene: TRBD1
CDR3 protein: CAWSKGQGVQPQHF
CDR3 DNA: TGTGCCTGGAGTAAGGGACAGGGAGTTCAGCCCCAGCATTTT

V gene: TRBV6-5
clone size: .
CDR3 length: 15
J gene: TRBJ2-1
D gene: .
CDR3 protein: CASSYSRENYNEQFF
CDR3 DNA: TGTGCCAGCAGTTACTCCCGGGAAAACTACAATGAGCAGTTCTTC

V gene: TRBV14
clone size: .
CDR3 length: 13
J gene: TRBJ1-2
D gene: .
CDR3 protein: CASSQDVVSGYTF
CDR3 DNA: TGTGCCAGCAGCCAAGATGTCGTGTCGGGCTACACCTTC

V gene: TRBV3-1/TRBV3-2
clone size: .
CDR3 length: 15
J gene: TRBJ1-3
D gene: .
CDR3 protein: CASSYYSDSGNTIYF
CDR3 DNA: TGTGCCAGCAGCTACTACTCGGACTCTGGAAACACCATATATTTT

V gene: TRBV28
clone size: .
CDR3 length: 14
J gene: TRBJ1-5
D gene: TRBD1
CDR3 protein: CASRYRGGNQPQHF
CDR3 DNA: TGTGCCAGCAGGTACAGGGGGGGGAATCAGCCCCAGCATTTT

V gene: TRBV28
clone size: .
CDR3 length: 13
J gene: TRBJ1-2
D gene: TRBD1
CDR3 protein: CASSLQGGDGYTF
CDR3 DNA: TGTGCCAGCAGTCTACAGGGGGGGGATGGCTACACCTTC

V gene: TRBV11-3
clone size: .
CDR3 length: 16
J gene: TRBJ2-1
D gene: TRBD1
CDR3 protein: CASSLGGQGINNEQFF
CDR3 DNA: TGTGCCAGCAGCTTAGGGGGACAGGGGATCAACAATGAGCAGTTCTTC

V gene: TRBV3-1/TRBV3-2
clone size: few
CDR3 length: 16
J gene: TRBJ2-7
D gene: .
CDR3 protein: CASSAEPGLGSYEQYF
CDR3 DNA: TGTGCCAGCAGCGCGGAACCGGGACTGGGCTCCTACGAGCAGTACTTC

V gene: TRBV5-1
clone size: .
CDR3 length: 16
J gene: TRBJ1-3
D gene: .
CDR3 protein: CASSLGQGNSGNTIYF
CDR3 DNA: TGCGCCAGCAGCTTGGGCCAGGGGAACTCTGGAAACACCATATATTTT

V gene: TRBV18
clone size: .
CDR3 length: 12
J gene: TRBJ1-1
D gene: .
CDR3 protein: CASSPGNTEAFF
CDR3 DNA: TGTGCCAGCTCACCTGGGAACACTGAAGCTTTCTTT

V gene: TRBV5-1
clone size: .
CDR3 length: 14
J gene: TRBJ2-3
D gene: .
CDR3 protein: CASSLVGGSDTQYF
CDR3 DNA: TGCGCCAGCAGCTTGGTGGGAGGCTCAGATACGCAGTATTTT

V gene: TRBV9
clone size: .
CDR3 length: 17
J gene: TRBJ2-7
D gene: TRBD1
CDR3 protein: CASSTDRGFGLADEQYF
CDR3 DNA: TGTGCCAGCAGCACCGACAGGGGATTCGGGCTTGCTGACGAGCAGTACTTC

V gene: TRBV6-1
clone size: .
CDR3 length: 16
J gene: TRBJ1-3
D gene: .
CDR3 protein: CASSEADAVSGNTIYF
CDR3 DNA: TGTGCCAGCAGTGAAGCCGACGCCGTCTCTGGAAACACCATATATTTT

V gene: TRBV23-1
clone size: once
CDR3 length: 18
J gene: TRBJ2-2
D gene: TRBD2
CDR3 protein: CASRRPCLLAPNTGELFF
CDR3 DNA: TGCGCCAGCAGGCGCCCATGCTTACTAGCGCCGAACACCGGGGAGCTGTTTTTT

V gene: TRBV27
clone size: .
CDR3 length: 14
J gene: TRBJ1-2
D gene: TRBD1
CDR3 protein: CASREGQGAYGYTF
CDR3 DNA: TGTGCCAGCAGGGAGGGACAGGGGGCTTATGGCTACACCTTC

V gene: TRBV27
clone size: .
CDR3 length: 15
J gene: TRBJ1-1
D gene: .
CDR3 protein: CASSSPDGSNTEAFF
CDR3 DNA: TGTGCCAGCAGTTCCCCGGACGGTTCGAACACTGAAGCTTTCTTT

V gene: TRBV5-1
clone size: .
CDR3 length: 17
J gene: TRBJ2-5
D gene: TRBD2
CDR3 protein: CASNLGASGELQETQYF
CDR3 DNA: TGCGCCAGCAACCTTGGAGCCAGCGGGGAACTCCAAGAGACCCAGTACTTC

V gene: TRBV6-5
clone size: few
CDR3 length: 13
J gene: TRBJ1-4
D gene: TRBD1
CDR3 protein: CASRRQGYEKLFF
CDR3 DNA: TGTGCCAGCAGGCGACAGGGCTATGAAAAACTGTTTTTT

V gene: TRBV5-1
clone size: .
CDR3 length: 14
J gene: TRBJ2-3
D gene: .
CDR3 protein: CASSLVGRTDTQYF
CDR3 DNA: TGCGCCAGCAGCTTGGTCGGGAGAACAGATACGCAGTATTTT

V gene: TRBV6-6
clone size: .
CDR3 length: 12
J gene: TRBJ1-1
D gene: .
CDR3 protein: CASTPRGREAFF
CDR3 DNA: TGTGCCAGCACCCCCCGAGGCCGTGAAGCTTTCTTT

V gene: TRBV21-1
clone size: .
CDR3 length: 16
J gene: TRBJ2-7
D gene: .
CDR3 protein: CASSKDSLVVPPKQYF
CDR3 DNA: TGTGCCAGCAGCAAAGATTCTCTCGTAGTGCCCCCCAAGCAGTACTTC

V gene: TRBV28
clone size: .
CDR3 length: 14
J gene: TRBJ2-2
D gene: TRBD1
CDR3 protein: CASSQTGRAGELFF
CDR3 DNA: TGTGCCAGCAGTCAGACAGGGCGGGCCGGGGAGCTGTTTTTT

V gene: TRBV2
clone size: .
CDR3 length: 13
J gene: TRBJ1-5
D gene: TRBD1
CDR3 protein: CASSGTGDQPQHF
CDR3 DNA: TGTGCCAGCAGTGGGACAGGGGATCAGCCCCAGCATTTT

V gene: TRBV7-9
clone size: .
CDR3 length: 15
J gene: TRBJ2-2
D gene: .
CDR3 protein: CASSLALGVAGELFF
CDR3 DNA: TGTGCCAGCAGCTTAGCACTAGGAGTAGCCGGGGAGCTGTTTTTT

V gene: TRBV19
clone size: .
CDR3 length: 15
J gene: TRBJ1-1
D gene: .
CDR3 protein: CASSIGLTPSTEAFF
CDR3 DNA: TGTGCCAGTAGTATAGGCCTGACACCTAGCACTGAAGCTTTCTTT

V gene: TRBV18
clone size: once
CDR3 length: 13
J gene: TRBJ2-5
D gene: .
CDR3 protein: CASSPTRGETQYF
CDR3 DNA: TGTGCCAGCTCACCTACTAGGGGAGAGACCCAGTACTTC

V gene: TRBV6-5
clone size: once
CDR3 length: 13
J gene: TRBJ1-1
D gene: .
CDR3 protein: CASGMTMNTEAFF
CDR3 DNA: TGTGCCAGCGGAATGACCATGAACACTGAAGCTTTCTTT

V gene: TRBV19
clone size: once
CDR3 length: 16
J gene: TRBJ2-2
D gene: TRBD1
CDR3 protein: CASSPTGGLNTGELFF
CDR3 DNA: TGTGCCAGTAGTCCGACAGGGGGTTTAAACACCGGGGAGCTGTTTTTT

V gene: TRBV3-1/TRBV3-2
clone size: .
CDR3 length: 14
J gene: TRBJ1-3
D gene: .
CDR3 protein: CASSQAYSGNTIYF
CDR3 DNA: TGTGCCAGCAGCCAAGCTTACTCTGGAAACACCATATATTTT

V gene: TRBV19
clone size: .
CDR3 length: 15
J gene: TRBJ1-4
D gene: TRBD1
CDR3 protein: CASSLPTGGHEKLFF
CDR3 DNA: TGTGCCAGTAGTCTCCCGACAGGGGGTCACGAAAAACTGTTTTTT